In this sample, the clone carrying this T cell receptor (beta chain) turned up a few times. The sample belongs to a study of blood T cell repertoires in COVID-19. Study context: PBMCs, B-cell-depleted T cells, or T cells provided the cDNA or gDNA that made up the material.

Clones were sequenced by immunoSEQ multiplex PCR, and TCRdb holds only the in-frame ones, with some missing. This table holds about 350,000 clones, more than 70% found once. Germline V gene sequence: CDR1 SGHRS, CDR2 YFSETQ. The CDR3 has 14 amino acids. V gave up 3 bases and J gave up 7 bases; unmatched junction bases: 7. This receptor was obtained from a woman aged 25 to 39 who had been exposed to COVID-19. Input material: PBMCs or T cells enriched from blood (not recorded which). The chain has TRBV5-1 and TRBJ1-2; 9 bases line up with TRBD1. CDR3 nucleotides: TGCGCCAGCAGCTCCGGGACAGGGCTGGGTGGCTACACCTTC. Translating gives CASSSGTGLGGYTF.